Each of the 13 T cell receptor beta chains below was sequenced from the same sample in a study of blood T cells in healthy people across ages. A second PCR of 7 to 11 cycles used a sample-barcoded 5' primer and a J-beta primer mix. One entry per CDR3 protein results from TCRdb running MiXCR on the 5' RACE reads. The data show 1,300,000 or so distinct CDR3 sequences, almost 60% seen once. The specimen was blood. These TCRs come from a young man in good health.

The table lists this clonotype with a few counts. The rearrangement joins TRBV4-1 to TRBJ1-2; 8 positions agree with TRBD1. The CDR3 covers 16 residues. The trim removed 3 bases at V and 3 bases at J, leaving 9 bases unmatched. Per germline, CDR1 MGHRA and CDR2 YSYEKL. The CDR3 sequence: CASSHLGSDRDYGYTF. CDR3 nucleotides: TGCGCCAGCAGCCACCTTGGTTCGGACAGGGACTATGGCTACACCTTC.

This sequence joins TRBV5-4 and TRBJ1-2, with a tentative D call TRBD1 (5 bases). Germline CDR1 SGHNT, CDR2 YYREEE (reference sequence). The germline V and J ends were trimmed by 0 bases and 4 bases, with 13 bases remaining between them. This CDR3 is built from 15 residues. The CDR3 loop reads CASSLASFGGYGYTF. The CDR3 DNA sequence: TGTGCCAGCAGCTTGGCCTCATTTGGGGGCTATGGCTACACCTTC.

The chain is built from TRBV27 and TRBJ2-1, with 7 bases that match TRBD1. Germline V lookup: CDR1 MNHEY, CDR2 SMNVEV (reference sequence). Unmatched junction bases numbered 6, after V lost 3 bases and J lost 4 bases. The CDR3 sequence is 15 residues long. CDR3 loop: CASSFLGQPYNEQFF. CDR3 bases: TGTGCCAGCAGTTTCCTGGGACAGCCATACAATGAGCAGTTCTTC.

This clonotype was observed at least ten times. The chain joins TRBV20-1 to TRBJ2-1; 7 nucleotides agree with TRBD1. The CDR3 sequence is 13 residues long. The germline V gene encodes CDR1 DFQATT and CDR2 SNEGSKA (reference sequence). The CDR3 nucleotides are TGCAGCGCTCTACAGGGGACCTACAATGAGCAGTTCTTC. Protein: CSALQGTYNEQFF.

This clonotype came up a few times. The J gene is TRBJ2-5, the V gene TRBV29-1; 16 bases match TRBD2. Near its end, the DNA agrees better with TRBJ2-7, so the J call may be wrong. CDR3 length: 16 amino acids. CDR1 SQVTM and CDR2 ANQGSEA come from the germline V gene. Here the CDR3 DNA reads TGCAGCGCCCTTGGTGGGACTAGCGGGAGGGCGGCCGAGCAGTACTTC. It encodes CSALGGTSGRAAEQYF.

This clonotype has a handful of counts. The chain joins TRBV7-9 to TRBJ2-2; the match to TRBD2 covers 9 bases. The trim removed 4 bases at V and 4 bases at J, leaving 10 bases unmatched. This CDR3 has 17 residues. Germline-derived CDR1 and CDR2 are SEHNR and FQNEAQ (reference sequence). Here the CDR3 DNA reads TGTGCCAGCAGCTCCACTCTACTAGCGGGCGCCACCGGGGAGCTGTTTTTT. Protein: CASSSTLLAGATGELFF.

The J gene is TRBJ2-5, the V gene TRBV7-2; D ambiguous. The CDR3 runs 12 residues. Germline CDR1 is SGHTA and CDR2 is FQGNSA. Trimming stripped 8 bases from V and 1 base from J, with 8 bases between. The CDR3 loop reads CASGESQETQYF. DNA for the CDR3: TGTGCCAGCGGAGAGTCCCAAGAGACCCAGTACTTC.

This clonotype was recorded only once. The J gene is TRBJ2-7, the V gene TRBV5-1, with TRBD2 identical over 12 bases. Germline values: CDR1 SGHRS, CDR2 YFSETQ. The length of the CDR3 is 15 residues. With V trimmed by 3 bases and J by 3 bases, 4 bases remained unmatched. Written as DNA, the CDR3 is TGCGCCAGCAGCTACTCTAGCGGGAGGGTCTACGAGCAGTACTTC. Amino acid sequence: CASSYSSGRVYEQYF.

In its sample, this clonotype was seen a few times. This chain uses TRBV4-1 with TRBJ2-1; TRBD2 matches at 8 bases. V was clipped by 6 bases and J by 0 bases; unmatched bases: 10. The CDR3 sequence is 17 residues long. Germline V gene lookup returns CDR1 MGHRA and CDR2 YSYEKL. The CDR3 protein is CASRDLVSGVSYNEQFF. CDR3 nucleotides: TGCGCCAGCAGGGATCTAGTTAGCGGGGTCTCCTACAATGAGCAGTTCTTC.

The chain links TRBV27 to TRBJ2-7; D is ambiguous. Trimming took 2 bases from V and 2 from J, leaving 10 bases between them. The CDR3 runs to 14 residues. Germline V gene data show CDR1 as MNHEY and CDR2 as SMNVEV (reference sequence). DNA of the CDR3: TGTGCCAGCAGTTTAAGGGCTTTCGCCTACGAGCAGTACTTC. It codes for CASSLRAFAYEQYF.

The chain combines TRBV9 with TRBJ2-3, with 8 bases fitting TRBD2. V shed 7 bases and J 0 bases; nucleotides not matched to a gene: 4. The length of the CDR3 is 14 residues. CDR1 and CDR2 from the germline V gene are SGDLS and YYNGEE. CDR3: CASSKRGSTDTQYF. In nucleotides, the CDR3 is TGTGCCAGCTCAAAGCGGGGGAGCACAGATACGCAGTATTTT.

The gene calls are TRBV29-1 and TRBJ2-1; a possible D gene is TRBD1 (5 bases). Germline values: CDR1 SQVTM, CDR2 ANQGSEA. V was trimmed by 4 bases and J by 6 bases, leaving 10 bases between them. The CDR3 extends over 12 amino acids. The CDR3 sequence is CSVVGPGNEQFF. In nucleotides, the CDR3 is TGCAGCGTTGTGGGGCCAGGCAATGAGCAGTTCTTC.

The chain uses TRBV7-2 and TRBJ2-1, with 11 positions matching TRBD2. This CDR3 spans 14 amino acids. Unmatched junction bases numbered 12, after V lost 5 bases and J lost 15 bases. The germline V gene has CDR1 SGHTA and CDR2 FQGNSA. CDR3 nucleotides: TGTGCCAGCAGCACAGACCCTAGCGGGGGGTGGCGGTTCTTC. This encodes CASSTDPSGGWRFF. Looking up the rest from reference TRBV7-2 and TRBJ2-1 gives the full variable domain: GAGVSQSPSNKVTEKGKDVELRCDPISGHTALYWYRQSLGQGLEFLIYFQGNSAPDKSGLPSDRFSAERTGGSVSTLTIQRTQQEDSAVYLCASSTDPSGGWRFFGPGTRLTVL.